The 8 T cell receptor beta chains in this list originate from one sample, sequenced in a study of blood T cell repertoires in COVID-19. Sequencing used immunoSEQ multiplex PCR; TCRdb keeps in-frame clones, though not all of them. The sample has around 390,000 clones; around nine tenths are singletons. Sequencing used PBMCs or T cells enriched from blood (not recorded which). These receptors all come from a woman between 45 and 60 years old who had recovered from COVID-19.

For the CDR3, the DNA is TGTGCCAGCACTATTTGGGGACAGGGTGAGTTCTTC. This codes for CASTIWGQGEFF. This rearrangement joins TRBV2 to TRBJ2-1; 9 nucleotides line up with TRBD1. CDR3 length: 12 amino acids. V lost 7 bases to trimming and J lost 14 bases; unmatched junction nucleotides: 9. Germline lookup yields CDR1 SNHLY and CDR2 FYNNEI.

The chain carries TRBV5-1 and TRBJ2-2; 8 bases are shared with TRBD1. V lost 5 bases, J lost 4 bases, and 10 bases stayed unmatched. Germline V CDR1 and CDR2: SGHRS, YFSETQ. The CDR3 is made up of 16 amino acids. CDR3: CASRENPTGVTGELFF. In nucleotides, the CDR3 is TGCGCCAGCAGGGAGAACCCGACAGGGGTCACCGGGGAGCTGTTTTTT.

This chain uses TRBV7-3 with TRBJ2-3; maybe TRBD1 (6 bases). Germline loops: CDR1 SGHTA, CDR2 FQGTGA. V gave up 5 bases and J gave up 3 bases, with 18 bases separating them. The CDR3 runs to 16 residues. CDR3 loop: CASSQGSRAQTDTQYF. For the CDR3, the DNA is TGTGCCAGCAGCCAGGGGTCGCGGGCCCAGACAGATACGCAGTATTTT.

This rearrangement joins TRBV5-1 to TRBJ1-1; 8 bases are a match to TRBD1. CDR1 is SGHRS, CDR2 YFSETQ, per germline. The CDR3 has 15 amino acids. V shed 5 bases, J shed 6 bases, and the junction held 12 bases outside the gene matches. For the CDR3, the DNA is TGCGCCAGCAGACAAATTCAGGGGGCGAAGGCTGAAGCTTTCTTT. Translating it yields CASRQIQGAKAEAFF. The complete variable domain, with remaining parts taken from reference TRBV5-1 and TRBJ1-1, reads KAGVTQTPRYLIKTRGQQVTLSCSPISGHRSVSWYQQTPGQGLQFLFEYFSETQRNKGNFPGRFSGRQFSNSRSEMNVSTLELGDSALYLCASRQIQGAKAEAFFGQGTRLTVV.

The rearrangement uses TRBV5-1 and TRBJ2-5; 7 positions match TRBD2. J gave up 4 bases and V 0 bases, and 3 bases lay outside the gene matches. The CDR3 length is 14 residues. Germline CDR1 reads SGHRS; CDR2 reads YFSETQ. CDR3 protein: CASSLGPGGETQYF. CDR3 coding DNA: TGCGCCAGCAGCTTGGGTCCGGGGGGAGAGACCCAGTACTTC. The full variable domain, rest sourced from reference TRBV5-1 and TRBJ2-5, is KAGVTQTPRYLIKTRGQQVTLSCSPISGHRSVSWYQQTPGQGLQFLFEYFSETQRNKGNFPGRFSGRQFSNSRSEMNVSTLELGDSALYLCASSLGPGGETQYFGPGTRLLVL.

The chain links TRBV9 to TRBJ1-1, with a weak D call TRBD1 (5 bases). This CDR3 has 13 residues. Germline values: CDR1 SGDLS, CDR2 YYNGEE. Trimming pared 1 base from V and 6 bases from J, leaving 10 bases between. CDR3 amino acids: CASSVQGGAEAFF. In DNA form, the CDR3 reads TGTGCCAGCAGCGTACAGGGAGGGGCTGAAGCTTTCTTT.

The chain combines TRBV10-2 with TRBJ2-7; 7 bases are a match to TRBD1. The CDR3 totals 11 residues. Per germline, CDR1 WSHSY and CDR2 SAAADI. V was pared by 6 bases and J by 5 bases, with 1 base of the junction left unmatched. The CDR3 region has the DNA TGCGCCAGCAGGACAGGGAACGAGCAGTACTTC. Translating gives CASRTGNEQYF.

The chain is built from TRBV5-1 and TRBJ2-3; 8 nucleotides align to TRBD1. V was pared by 2 bases and J by 1 base, with 9 bases of the junction left unmatched. Germline V lookup: CDR1 SGHRS, CDR2 YFSETQ. CDR3 length: 17 amino acids. The CDR3 region is CASSLSTGVVGTDTQYF. Written as DNA, the CDR3 is TGCGCCAGCAGCTTATCGACAGGGGTCGTGGGCACAGATACGCAGTATTTT.